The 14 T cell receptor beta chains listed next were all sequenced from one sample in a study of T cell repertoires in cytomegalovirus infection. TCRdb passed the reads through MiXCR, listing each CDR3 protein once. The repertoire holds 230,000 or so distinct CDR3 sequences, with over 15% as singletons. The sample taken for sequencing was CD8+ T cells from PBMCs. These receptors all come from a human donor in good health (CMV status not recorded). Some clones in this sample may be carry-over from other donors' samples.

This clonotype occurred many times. For the CDR3, the DNA is TGTGCCAGCAGCTTACTTTCAGGGACAGGGAACTACGAGCAGTACTTC. Protein: CASSLLSGTGNYEQYF. The chain is built from TRBV7-6 and TRBJ2-7, with 9 bases lining up with TRBD1. This CDR3 spans 16 amino acids. Germline trimming cut 2 bases from V and 3 bases from J; bases unmatched to any gene: 8. The germline V gene encodes CDR1 SGHVS and CDR2 FNYEAQ.

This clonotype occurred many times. The CDR3, as DNA: TGTGCCAGCAGTACACTACCACAGGAGCCCTATGGCTACACCTTC. It translates to CASSTLPQEPYGYTF. The chain joins TRBV12-3 or TRBV12-4 to TRBJ1-2; the D gene is possibly TRBD1 (5 bases). The CDR3 spans 15 residues. V lost 5 bases to trimming and J lost 4 bases, with 17 bases between them.

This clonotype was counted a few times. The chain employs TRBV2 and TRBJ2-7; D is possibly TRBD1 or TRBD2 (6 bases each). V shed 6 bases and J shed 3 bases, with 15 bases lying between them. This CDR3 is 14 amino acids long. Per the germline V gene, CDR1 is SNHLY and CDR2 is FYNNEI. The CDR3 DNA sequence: TGTGCCAGCAGGAGTTGGGGGGCGCGCTACGAGCAGTACTTC. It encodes CASRSWGARYEQYF.

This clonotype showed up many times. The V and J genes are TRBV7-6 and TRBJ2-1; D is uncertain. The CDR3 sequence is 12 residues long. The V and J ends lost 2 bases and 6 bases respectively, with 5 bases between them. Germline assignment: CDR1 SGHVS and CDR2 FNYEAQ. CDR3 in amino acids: CASSLLPNEQFF. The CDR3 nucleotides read TGTGCCAGCAGCTTACTCCCCAATGAGCAGTTCTTC.

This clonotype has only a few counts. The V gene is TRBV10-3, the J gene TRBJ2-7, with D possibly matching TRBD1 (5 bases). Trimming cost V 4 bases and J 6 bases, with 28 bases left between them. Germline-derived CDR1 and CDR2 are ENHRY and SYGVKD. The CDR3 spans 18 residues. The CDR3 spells CAISGGAGTNGPMGEQYF. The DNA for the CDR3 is TGTGCCATCAGTGGGGGCGCAGGCACTAACGGACCGATGGGCGAGCAGTACTTC.

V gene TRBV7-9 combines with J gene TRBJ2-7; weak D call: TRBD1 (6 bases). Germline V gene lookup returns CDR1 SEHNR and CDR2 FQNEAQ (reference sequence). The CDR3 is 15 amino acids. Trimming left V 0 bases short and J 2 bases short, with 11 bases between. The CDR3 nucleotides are TGTGCCAGCAGCTTAGCGGGGCAGGGGACCTACGAGCAGTACTTC. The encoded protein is CASSLAGQGTYEQYF.

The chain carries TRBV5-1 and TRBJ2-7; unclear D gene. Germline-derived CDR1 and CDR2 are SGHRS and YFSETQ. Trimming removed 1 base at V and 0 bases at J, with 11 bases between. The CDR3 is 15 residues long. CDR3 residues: CASSLWAAYSYEQYF. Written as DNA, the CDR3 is TGCGCCAGCAGCTTGTGGGCAGCTTACTCCTACGAGCAGTACTTC.

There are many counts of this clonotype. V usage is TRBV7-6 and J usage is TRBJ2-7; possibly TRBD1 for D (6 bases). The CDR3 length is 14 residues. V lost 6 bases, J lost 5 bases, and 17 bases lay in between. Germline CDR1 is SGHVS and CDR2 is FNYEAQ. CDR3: CASRSGTNSHEQYF. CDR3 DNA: TGTGCCAGCAGATCCGGGACAAATTCACACGAGCAGTACTTC.

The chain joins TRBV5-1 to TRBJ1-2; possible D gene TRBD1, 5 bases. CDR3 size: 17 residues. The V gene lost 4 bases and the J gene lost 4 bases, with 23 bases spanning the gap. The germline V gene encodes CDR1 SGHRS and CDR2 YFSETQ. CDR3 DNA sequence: TGCGCCAGCAGCGCCCACGGGACCGTACTACCCTCCTATGGCTACACCTTC. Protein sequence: CASSAHGTVLPSYGYTF.

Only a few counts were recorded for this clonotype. CDR3 DNA sequence: TGTGCCAGTAGTGCCCAGCAGGGAGGGACTGAAGCTTTCTTT. Protein sequence: CASSAQQGGTEAFF. This rearrangement joins TRBV19 to TRBJ1-1; tentative D call: TRBD1 (5 bases). Trimming left V 5 bases short and J 5 bases short, with 15 bases between. This CDR3 is 14 amino acids long. Germline V CDR1 and CDR2: LNHDA, SQIVND (reference sequence).

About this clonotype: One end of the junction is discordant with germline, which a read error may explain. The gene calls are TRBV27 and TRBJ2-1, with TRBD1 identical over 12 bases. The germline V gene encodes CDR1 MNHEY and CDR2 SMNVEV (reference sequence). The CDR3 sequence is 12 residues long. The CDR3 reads CASSMSGTGGIW. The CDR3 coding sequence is TGTGCCAGCAGTATGAGCGGGACAGGGGGCATTTGG.

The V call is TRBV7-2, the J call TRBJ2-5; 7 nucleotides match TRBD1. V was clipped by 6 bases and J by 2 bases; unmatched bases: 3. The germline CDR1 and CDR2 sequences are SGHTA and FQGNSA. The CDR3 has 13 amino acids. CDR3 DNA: TGTGCCAGCAGAACCAGGGGGCAAGAGACCCAGTACTTC. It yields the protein CASRTRGQETQYF.

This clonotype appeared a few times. The DNA for the CDR3 is TGTGCCAGCAGCTGGCCGGGGAGCAATCAGCCCCAGCATTTT. This gives the protein CASSWPGSNQPQHF. V is TRBV28 and J is TRBJ1-5; D is uncertain. Looked up from germline, CDR1 is MDHEN and CDR2 is SYDVKM. Trimming removed 6 bases from V and 1 base from J, with 10 bases in between. This CDR3 is built from 14 residues.

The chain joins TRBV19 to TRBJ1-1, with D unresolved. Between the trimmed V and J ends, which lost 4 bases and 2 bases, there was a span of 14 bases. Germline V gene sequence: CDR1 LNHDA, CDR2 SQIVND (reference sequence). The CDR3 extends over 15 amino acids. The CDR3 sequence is CASSTQILANTEAFF. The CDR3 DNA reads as TGTGCCAGTAGTACCCAGATCCTCGCTAACACTGAAGCTTTCTTT.